Shown below are 4 T cell receptor beta chains from a single sample sequenced in a study of T cells after yellow fever vaccination. From the 5' RACE reads, TCRdb called clonotypes with MiXCR, one entry per CDR3 protein. In the table there are about 170,000 distinct CDR3 sequences, around 10% of which are singletons. Sequencing was performed on CD8+ T cells sorted from PBMCs, taken 15 days after the yellow fever booster vaccination. Every receptor here comes from a man aged 18 to 29 who received the YFV17D yellow fever vaccine.

This clonotype came up a few times. The chain joins TRBV4-1 to TRBJ2-2, with D uncertain. V was shortened by 1 base and J by 5 bases, with 11 bases between the two germline ends. CDR3 length: 15 residues. Germline assignment: CDR1 MGHRA and CDR2 YSYEKL. The CDR3, as DNA: TGCGCCAGCAGCCAAGCCCTCCCCAGAACCGGGGAGCTGTTTTTT. It translates to CASSQALPRTGELFF.

The chain joins TRBV7-9 to TRBJ2-1, with 13 bases aligning to TRBD2. Germline V gives CDR1 SEHNR, CDR2 FQNEAQ (reference sequence). With V trimmed by 4 bases and J by 4 bases, 7 bases remained unmatched. The CDR3 is made up of 17 amino acids. The CDR3 reads CASSSSTSGGSYNEQFF. CDR3 sequence (DNA): TGTGCCAGCAGCTCCTCGACTAGCGGGGGGTCATACAATGAGCAGTTCTTC. Variable domain in full (rest from reference TRBV7-9 and TRBJ2-1): DTGVSQNPRHKITKRGQNVTFRCDPISEHNRLYWYRQTLGQGPEFLTYFQNEAQLEKSRLLSDRFSAERPKGSFSTLEIQRTEQGDSAMYLCASSSSTSGGSYNEQFFGPGTRLTVL.

The V and J genes are TRBV12-3 or TRBV12-4 and TRBJ2-7; 10 bases are shared with TRBD2. The V gene end was trimmed by 6 bases and the J gene end by 4 bases; junction bases not matched to a gene: 9. This CDR3 contains 15 residues. Here the CDR3 DNA reads TGTGCCAGCAGACTTAGCGGGGGGCCCTCATACGAGCAGTACTTC. Translating it yields CASRLSGGPSYEQYF.

The chain is built from TRBV7-6 and TRBJ2-7, with D unresolved. This CDR3 spans 14 amino acids. V was pared by 1 base and J by 3 bases, with 10 bases between. Looked up from germline, CDR1 is SGHVS and CDR2 is FNYEAQ. CDR3 loop: CASSLGSDGYEQYF. For the CDR3, the DNA is TGTGCCAGCAGCTTAGGCTCGGATGGCTACGAGCAGTACTTC.